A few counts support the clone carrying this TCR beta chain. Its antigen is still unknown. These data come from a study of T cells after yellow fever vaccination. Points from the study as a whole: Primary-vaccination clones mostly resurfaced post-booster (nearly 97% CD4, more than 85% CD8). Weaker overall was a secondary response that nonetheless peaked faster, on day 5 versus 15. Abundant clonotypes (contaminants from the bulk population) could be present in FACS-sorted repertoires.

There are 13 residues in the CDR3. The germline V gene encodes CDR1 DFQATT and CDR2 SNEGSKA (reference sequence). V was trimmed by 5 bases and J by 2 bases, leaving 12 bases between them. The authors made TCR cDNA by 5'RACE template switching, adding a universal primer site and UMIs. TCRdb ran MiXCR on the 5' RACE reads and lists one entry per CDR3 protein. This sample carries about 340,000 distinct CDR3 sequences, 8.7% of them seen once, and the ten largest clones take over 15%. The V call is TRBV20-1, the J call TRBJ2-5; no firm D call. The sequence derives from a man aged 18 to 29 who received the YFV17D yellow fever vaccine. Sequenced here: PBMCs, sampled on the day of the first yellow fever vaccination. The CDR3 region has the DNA TGCAGTGCTCCGCGTCAGACTCAAGAGACCCAGTACTTC. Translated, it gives CSAPRQTQETQYF.